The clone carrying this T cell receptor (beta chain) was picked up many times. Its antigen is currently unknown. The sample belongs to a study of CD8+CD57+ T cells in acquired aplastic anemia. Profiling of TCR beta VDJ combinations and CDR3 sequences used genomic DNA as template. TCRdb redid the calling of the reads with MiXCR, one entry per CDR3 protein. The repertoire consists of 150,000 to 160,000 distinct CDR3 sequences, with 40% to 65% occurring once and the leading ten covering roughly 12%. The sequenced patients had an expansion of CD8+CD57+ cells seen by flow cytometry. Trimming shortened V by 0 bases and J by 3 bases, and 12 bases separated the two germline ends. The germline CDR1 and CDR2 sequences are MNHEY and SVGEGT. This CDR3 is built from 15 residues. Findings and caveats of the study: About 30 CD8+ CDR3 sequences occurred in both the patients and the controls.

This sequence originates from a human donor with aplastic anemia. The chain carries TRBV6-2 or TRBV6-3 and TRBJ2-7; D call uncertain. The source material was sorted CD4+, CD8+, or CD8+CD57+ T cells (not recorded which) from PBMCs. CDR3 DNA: TGTGCCAGCAGTTACTCCCATCTAAGAGACTACGAGCAGTACTTC. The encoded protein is CASSYSHLRDYEQYF.